This T cell receptor beta chain derives from a study of blood T cell repertoires in COVID-19. Study details: Spain, Italy and the United States supplied samples that represented acute and convalescent COVID-19. PBMCs, B-cell-depleted T cells, or T cells provided the cDNA or gDNA that made up the material.

Authors' analysis steps: Counts of nucleated cells, estimated from reference gene primer amplification, were obtained. Clones were read by immunoSEQ multiplex PCR, and TCRdb kept only the in-frame ones, dropping some. From that table come the V and J calls and clone size; the DNA was used to work out D and trimming. The sample yields more than 150,000 clones, about 89% seen once. V shed 4 bases, J shed 10 bases, and the junction held 17 bases outside the gene matches. The CDR3 has 16 residues. CDR1 is SGDLS, CDR2 YYNGEE, per germline. The sample consisted of peripheral blood. This receptor was taken from a man in his forties with active or convalescent COVID-19. The chain couples TRBV9 to TRBJ1-1, with 9 nucleotides matching TRBD1. For the CDR3, the DNA is TGTGCCAGCAGCCCGCCGGGACAGGGTTTTTCAGGCGGAGCTTTCTTT. Its translation: CASSPPGQGFSGGAFF.